The sequence of this T cell receptor beta chain was determined in a study of CD8 T cells in Susac syndrome. Study overall: Among the Susac syndrome patients who underwent sequencing, about 6 had clinically active disease, while fewer than 10 of them were in remission.

CDR1 and CDR2 (germline): MNHEY, SVGEGT. The CDR3 loop spans 13 amino acids. Negative magnetic isolation gave CD8+ and CD4+ cells; FACS enriched CD8+ TEMRA. This clonotype was counted a single time. One end of the junction does not line up with germline, which may come from a read error. When the RNA was reverse transcribed, random hexamers were used with an input of roughly 0.45 to 1 ug. immunoSEQ multiplex PCR amplified TCR beta CDR3 across 54 Vbeta, 13 Jbeta. Each CDR3 protein is one row after TCRdb ran MiXCR on the immunoSEQ multiplex PCR reads. The data contain hundreds of thousands of distinct CDR3 sequences, about 95% of them singletons.

The chain has TRBV6-2 or TRBV6-3 and TRBJ1-2; D is unresolved. The specimen sequenced was CD4+ T cells from PBMCs. This sequence originates from a human donor with Susac syndrome. CDR3 coding DNA: TGTGCCAGCAGGTACTCCTCGACCCATGGCTACACCTTC. This translates into CASRYSSTHGYTF.